What follows describes a single T cell receptor (beta chain). The sample belongs to a study of blood T cell repertoires in COVID-19. Study-level background: In each case, the material was cDNA or gDNA derived from T cells, B-cell-depleted T cells, or PBMCs.

The CDR3 runs to 17 residues. The trim removed 2 bases at V and 0 bases at J, leaving 7 bases unmatched. Looked up from germline, CDR1 is SGHAT and CDR2 is FQNNGV. Study processing details: Nucleated cell counts were estimated from reference gene primer amplification. Some clones are missing from TCRdb's copy, which holds only in-frame ones; the method was immunoSEQ multiplex PCR. V, J and clone size are taken as reported in that table, and D and trimming were inferred from the DNA itself. Of some 87,000 clones detected, 85% to 95% appear once; the ten largest clones hold roughly 6.4%. The specimen sequenced was peripheral blood. The clonotype originates from a woman aged 55-69 years with active COVID-19. The chain couples TRBV11-2 to TRBJ2-3, with 8 bases aligning to TRBD2. The CDR3 coding sequence is TGTGCCAGCAGCTTATACCCAGCGGGAGCGAGCACAGATACGCAGTATTTT. Residues: CASSLYPAGASTDTQYF.